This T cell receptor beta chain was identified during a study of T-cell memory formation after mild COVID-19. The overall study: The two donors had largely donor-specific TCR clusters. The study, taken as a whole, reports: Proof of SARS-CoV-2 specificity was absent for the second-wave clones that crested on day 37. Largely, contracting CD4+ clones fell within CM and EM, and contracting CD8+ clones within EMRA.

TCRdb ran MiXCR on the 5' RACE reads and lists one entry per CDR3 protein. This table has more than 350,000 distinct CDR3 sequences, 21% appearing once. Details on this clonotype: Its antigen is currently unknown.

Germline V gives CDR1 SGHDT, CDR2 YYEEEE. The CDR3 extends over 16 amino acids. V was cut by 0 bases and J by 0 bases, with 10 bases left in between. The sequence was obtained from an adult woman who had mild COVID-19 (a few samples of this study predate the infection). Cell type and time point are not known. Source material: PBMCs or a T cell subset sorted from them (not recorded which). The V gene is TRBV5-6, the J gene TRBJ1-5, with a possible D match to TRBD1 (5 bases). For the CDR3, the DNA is TGTGCCAGCAGCTTGGGGGGCCAGCTTAGCAATCAGCCCCAGCATTTT. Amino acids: CASSLGGQLSNQPQHF.